These T cell receptor beta chains were read from a single sample in a study of T cell responses to AZD1222 COVID-19 vaccine. Clones were read by immunoSEQ multiplex PCR, and TCRdb kept only the in-frame ones, dropping some. The table lists about 190,000 clones, roughly 93% of them singletons. Specimen: peripheral blood, collected on day 0 of AZD1222 vaccination. These receptors all stem from an adult in good health. Each CDR3 is given with its conserved first and last residue. Each record gives: V gene, D gene, clone size, J gene, CDR3 protein, CDR3 DNA. A D gene is named only where the DNA matches it firmly. Rows may omit the clone size; those that give it use once, few, many or a size class.

TRBV18	-	-	TRBJ2-4	CASSPNDRIAKNIQYF	TGTGCCAGCTCACCGAACGACAGAATAGCCAAAAACATTCAGTACTTC
TRBV5-1	-	-	TRBJ2-1	CASSLSSVSYNEQFF	TGCGCCAGCAGCTTGTCCTCGGTCTCCTACAATGAGCAGTTCTTC
TRBV4-1	TRBD1	-	TRBJ2-7	CASSRGQGGSYEQYF	TGCGCCAGCAGCCGGGGACAGGGAGGATCCTACGAGCAGTACTTC
TRBV6-2/TRBV6-3	-	-	TRBJ1-2	CASSYSGHLRFYGYTF	TGTGCCAGCAGTTACTCGGGACACTTAAGGTTCTATGGCTACACCTTC
TRBV2	TRBD1	-	TRBJ1-5	CASMGTGRVAQHF	TGTGCCAGCATGGGGACAGGGAGAGTGGCCCAGCATTTT
TRBV2	-	once	TRBJ1-2	CASRPGPSPRGGYTF	TGTGCCAGCAGACCTGGACCGTCCCCACGGGGTGGCTACACCTTC
TRBV6-4	TRBD2	-	TRBJ2-7	CATQGGGRASYEQYF	TGTGCCACCCAGGGTGGCGGGAGGGCCTCCTACGAGCAGTACTTC
TRBV2	TRBD2	-	TRBJ2-5	CASGTSGERPTETQYF	TGTGCCAGCGGAACTAGCGGGGAACGACCCACAGAGACCCAGTACTTC
TRBV7-8	-	-	TRBJ1-1	CASSLEQGPTEAFF	TGTGCCAGCAGCTTAGAGCAGGGCCCCACTGAAGCTTTCTTT
TRBV7-6	TRBD1	-	TRBJ2-7	CASSLTGGDYEQYF	TGTGCCAGCAGCTTGACAGGGGGTGACTACGAGCAGTACTTC
TRBV18	-	-	TRBJ1-5	CASSPLGSSNQPQHF	TGTGCCAGCTCACCCTTGGGATCGAGCAATCAGCCCCAGCATTTT